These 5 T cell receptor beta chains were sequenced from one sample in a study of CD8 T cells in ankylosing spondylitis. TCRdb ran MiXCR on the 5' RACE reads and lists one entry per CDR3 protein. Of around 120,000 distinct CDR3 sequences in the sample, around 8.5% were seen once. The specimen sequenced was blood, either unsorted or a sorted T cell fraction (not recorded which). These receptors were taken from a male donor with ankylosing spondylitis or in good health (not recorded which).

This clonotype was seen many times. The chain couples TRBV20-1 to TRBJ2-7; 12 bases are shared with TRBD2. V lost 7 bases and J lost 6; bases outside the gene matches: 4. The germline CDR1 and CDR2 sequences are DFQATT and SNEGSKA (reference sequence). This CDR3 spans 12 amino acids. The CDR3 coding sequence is TGCAGTGTGCGACTAGCGGGAGTCGAGCAGTACTTC. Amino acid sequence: CSVRLAGVEQYF.

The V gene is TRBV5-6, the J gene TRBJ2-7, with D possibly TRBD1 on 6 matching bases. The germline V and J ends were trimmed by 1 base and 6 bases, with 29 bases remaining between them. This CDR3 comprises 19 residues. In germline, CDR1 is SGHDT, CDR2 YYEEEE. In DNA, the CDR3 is TGTGCCAGCAGCTTGTTCTTAAACCAACGGGCCTATCGAGGGGGCGAGCAGTACTTC. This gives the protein CASSLFLNQRAYRGGEQYF.

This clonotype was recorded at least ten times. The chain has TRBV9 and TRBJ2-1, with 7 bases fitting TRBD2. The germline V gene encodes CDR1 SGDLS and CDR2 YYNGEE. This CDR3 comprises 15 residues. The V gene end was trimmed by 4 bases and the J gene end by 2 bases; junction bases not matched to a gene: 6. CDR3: CASSKTSVTYNEQFF. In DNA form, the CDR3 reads TGTGCCAGCAGCAAAACTAGCGTGACCTACAATGAGCAGTTCTTC.

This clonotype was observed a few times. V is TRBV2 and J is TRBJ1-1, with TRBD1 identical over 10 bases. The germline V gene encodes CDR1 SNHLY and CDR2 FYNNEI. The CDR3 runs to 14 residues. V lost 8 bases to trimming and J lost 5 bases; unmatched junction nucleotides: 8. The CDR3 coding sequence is TGTGCCAGCCGGGGACAGGGGTTGAGGACTGAAGCTTTCTTT. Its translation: CASRGQGLRTEAFF.

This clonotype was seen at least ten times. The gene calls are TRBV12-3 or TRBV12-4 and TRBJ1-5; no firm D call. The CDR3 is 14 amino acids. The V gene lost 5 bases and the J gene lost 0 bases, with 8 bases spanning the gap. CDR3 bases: TGTGCCAGCAGTGACGGTAATAGCAATCAGCCCCAGCATTTT. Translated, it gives CASSDGNSNQPQHF.